The T cell receptor (beta chain) described here comes from a study of cytomegalovirus exposure and HLA in healthy donors. This CDR3 region has 16 residues. Germline CDR1 reads SNHLY; CDR2 reads FYNNEI. 60 Vbeta and 13 Jbeta primers were used in PCR. The repertoire was sequenced with immunoSEQ multiplex PCR; TCRdb's copy has only in-frame clones and lacks some. The repertoire holds roughly 150,000 clones, with around 83% as singletons. Sequencing used PBMCs. The sequence was collected from a woman aged 18-29 years in good health and CMV-seronegative. The chain recombines TRBV2 with TRBJ2-5, with TRBD1 identical over 8 bases. The J call is in doubt because the DNA end fits TRBJ2-7 better. This chain's CDR3 is CASSEARQGSGYEQYF. The CDR3 DNA reads as TGTGCCAGCAGTGAAGCGCGACAGGGGAGTGGGTACGAGCAGTACTTC.